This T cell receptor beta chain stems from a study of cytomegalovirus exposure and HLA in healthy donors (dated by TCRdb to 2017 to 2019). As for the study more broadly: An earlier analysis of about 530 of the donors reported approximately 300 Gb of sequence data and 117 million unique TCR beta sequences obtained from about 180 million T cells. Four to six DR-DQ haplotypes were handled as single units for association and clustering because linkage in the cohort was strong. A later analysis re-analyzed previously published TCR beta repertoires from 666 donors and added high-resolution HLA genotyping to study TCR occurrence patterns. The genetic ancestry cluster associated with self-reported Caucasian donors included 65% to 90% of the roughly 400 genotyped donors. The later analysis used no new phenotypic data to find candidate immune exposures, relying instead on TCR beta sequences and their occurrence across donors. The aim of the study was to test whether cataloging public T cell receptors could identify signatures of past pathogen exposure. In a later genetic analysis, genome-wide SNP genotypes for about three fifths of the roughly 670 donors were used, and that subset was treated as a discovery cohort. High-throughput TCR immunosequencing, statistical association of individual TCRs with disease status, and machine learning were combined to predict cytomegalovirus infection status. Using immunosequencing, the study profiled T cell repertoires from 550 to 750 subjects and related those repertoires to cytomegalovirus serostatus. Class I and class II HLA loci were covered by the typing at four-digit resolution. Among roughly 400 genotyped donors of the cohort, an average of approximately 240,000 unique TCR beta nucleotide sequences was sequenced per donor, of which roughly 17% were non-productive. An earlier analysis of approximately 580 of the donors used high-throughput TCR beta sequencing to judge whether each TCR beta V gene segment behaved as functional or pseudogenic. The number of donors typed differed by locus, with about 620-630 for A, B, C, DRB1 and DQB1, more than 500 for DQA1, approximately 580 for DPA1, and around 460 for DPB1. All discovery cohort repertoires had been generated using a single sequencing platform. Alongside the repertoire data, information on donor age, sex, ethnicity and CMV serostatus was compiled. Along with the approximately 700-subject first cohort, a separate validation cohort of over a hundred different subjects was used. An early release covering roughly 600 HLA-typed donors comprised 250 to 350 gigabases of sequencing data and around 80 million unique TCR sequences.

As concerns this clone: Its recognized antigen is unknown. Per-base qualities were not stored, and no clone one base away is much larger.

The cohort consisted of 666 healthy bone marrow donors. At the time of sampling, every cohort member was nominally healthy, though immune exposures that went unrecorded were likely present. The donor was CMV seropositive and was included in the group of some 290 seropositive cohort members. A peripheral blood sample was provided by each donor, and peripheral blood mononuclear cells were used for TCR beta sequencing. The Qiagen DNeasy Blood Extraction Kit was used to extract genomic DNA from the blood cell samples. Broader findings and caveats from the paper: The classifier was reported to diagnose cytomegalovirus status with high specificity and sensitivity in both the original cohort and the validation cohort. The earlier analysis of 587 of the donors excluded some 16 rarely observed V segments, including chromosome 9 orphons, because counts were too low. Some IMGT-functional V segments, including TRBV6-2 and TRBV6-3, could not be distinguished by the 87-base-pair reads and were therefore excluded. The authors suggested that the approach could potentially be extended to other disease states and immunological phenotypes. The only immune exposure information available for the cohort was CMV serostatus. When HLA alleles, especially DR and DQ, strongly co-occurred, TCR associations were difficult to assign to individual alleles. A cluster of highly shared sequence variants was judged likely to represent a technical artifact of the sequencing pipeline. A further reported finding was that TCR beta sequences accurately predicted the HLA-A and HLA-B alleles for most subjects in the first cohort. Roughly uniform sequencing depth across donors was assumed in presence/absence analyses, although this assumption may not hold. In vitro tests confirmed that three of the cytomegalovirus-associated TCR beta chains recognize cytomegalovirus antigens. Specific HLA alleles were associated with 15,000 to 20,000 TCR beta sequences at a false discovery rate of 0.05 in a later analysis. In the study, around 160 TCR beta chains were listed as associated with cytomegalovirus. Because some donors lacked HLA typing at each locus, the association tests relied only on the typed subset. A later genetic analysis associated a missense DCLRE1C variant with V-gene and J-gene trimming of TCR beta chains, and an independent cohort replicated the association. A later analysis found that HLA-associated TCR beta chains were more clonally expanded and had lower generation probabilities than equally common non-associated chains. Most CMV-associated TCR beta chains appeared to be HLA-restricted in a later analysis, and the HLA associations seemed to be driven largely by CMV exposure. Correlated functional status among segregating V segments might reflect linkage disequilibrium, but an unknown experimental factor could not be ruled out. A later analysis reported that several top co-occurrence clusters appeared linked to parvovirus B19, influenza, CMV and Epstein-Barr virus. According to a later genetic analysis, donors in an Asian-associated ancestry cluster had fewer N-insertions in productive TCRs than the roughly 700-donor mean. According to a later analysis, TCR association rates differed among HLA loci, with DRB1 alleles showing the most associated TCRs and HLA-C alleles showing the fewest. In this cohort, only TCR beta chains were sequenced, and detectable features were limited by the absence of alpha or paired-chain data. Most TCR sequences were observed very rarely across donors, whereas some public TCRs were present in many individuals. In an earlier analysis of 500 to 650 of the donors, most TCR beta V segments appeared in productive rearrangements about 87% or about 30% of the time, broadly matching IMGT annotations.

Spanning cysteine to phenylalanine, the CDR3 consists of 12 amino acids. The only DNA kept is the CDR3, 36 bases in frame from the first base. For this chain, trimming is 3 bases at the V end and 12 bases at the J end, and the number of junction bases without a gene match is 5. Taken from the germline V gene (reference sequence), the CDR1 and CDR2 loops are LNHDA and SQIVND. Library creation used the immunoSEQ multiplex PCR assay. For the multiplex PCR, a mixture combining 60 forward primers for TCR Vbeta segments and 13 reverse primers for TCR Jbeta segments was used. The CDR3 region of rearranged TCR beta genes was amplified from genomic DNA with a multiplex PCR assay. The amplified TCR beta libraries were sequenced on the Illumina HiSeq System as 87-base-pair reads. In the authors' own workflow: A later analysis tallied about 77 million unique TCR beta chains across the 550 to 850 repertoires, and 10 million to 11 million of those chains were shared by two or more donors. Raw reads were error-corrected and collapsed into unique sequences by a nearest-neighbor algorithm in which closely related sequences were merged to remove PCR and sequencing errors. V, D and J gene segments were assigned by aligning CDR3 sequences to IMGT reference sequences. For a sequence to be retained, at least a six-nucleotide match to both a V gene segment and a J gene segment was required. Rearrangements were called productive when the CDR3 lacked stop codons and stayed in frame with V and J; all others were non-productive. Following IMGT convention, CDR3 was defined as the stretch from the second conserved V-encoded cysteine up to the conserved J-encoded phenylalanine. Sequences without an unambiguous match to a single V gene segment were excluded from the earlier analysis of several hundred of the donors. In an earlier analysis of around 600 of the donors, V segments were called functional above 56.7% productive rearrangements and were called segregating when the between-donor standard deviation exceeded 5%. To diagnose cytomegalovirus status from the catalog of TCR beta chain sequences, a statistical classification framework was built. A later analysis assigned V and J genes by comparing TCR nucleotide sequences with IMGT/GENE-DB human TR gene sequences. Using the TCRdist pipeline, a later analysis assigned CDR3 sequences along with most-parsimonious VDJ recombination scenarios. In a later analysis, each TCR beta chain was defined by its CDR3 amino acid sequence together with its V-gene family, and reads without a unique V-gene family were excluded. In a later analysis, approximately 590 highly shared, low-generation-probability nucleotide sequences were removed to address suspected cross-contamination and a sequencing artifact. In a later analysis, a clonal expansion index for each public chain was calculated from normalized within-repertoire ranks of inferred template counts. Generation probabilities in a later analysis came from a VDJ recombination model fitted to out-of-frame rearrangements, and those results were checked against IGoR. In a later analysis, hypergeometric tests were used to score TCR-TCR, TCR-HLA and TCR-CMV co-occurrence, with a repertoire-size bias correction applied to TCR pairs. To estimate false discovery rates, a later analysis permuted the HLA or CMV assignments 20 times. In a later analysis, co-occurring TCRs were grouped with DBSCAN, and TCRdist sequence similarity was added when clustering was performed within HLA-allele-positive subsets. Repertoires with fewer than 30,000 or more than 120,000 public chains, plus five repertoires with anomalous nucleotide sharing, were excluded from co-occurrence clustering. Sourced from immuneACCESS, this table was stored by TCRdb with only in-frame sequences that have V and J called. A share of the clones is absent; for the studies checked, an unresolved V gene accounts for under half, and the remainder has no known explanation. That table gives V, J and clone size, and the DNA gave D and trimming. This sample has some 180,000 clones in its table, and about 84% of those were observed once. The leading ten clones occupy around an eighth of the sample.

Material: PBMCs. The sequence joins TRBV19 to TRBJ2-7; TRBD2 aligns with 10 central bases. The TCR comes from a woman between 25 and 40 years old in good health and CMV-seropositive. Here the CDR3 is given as CASSITSGAVYF. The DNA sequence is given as TGTGCCAGTAGTATTACTAGCGGGGCCGTGTACTTC.